The 14 T cell receptor beta chains listed next were all sequenced from one sample in a study of PD-L1 blockade in urothelial cancer. Stated time point: peripheral blood 6 weeks after treatment start. Data came from immunoSEQ multiplex PCR; TCRdb stores just in-frame clones and leaves some out. This table holds 50,000 to 55,000 clones, more than 75% found once. The material was PBMCs, obtained around atezolizumab (anti-PD-L1) treatment. These TCRs come from a man aged 55 to 70 with urothelial cancer.

The chain carries TRBV11-2 and TRBJ2-5; 10 bases are a match to TRBD1. V shed 6 bases, J shed 6 bases, and the junction held 7 bases outside the gene matches. CDR1 and CDR2 from the germline V gene are SGHAT and FQNNGV. The CDR3 runs 14 residues. The CDR3 DNA reads as TGTGCCAGCAGTCCCGACAGGGGGCTGAAGACCCAGTACTTC. Protein sequence: CASSPDRGLKTQYF. Full variable domain (rest looked up from reference TRBV11-2 and TRBJ2-5): EAGVAQSPRYKIIEKRQSVAFWCNPISGHATLYWYQQILGQGPKLLIQFQNNGVVDDSQLPKDRFSAERLKGVDSTLKIQPAKLEDSAVYLCASSPDRGLKTQYFGPGTRLLVL.

The V and J genes are TRBV19 and TRBJ1-1; the D gene is possibly TRBD1 (5 bases). V was shortened by 9 bases and J by 2 bases, with 19 bases between the two germline ends. The CDR3 has 15 residues. Germline V gene sequence: CDR1 LNHDA, CDR2 SQIVND (reference sequence). CDR3 region: CASTPQGTINTEAFF. For the CDR3, the DNA is TGTGCCAGCACTCCCCAGGGAACCATTAACACTGAAGCTTTCTTT.

This chain links TRBV5-1 with TRBJ1-2; D uncertain. Germline V gene lookup returns CDR1 SGHRS and CDR2 YFSETQ. The V and J ends lost 1 base and 8 bases respectively, with 15 bases between them. This CDR3 contains 14 residues. The CDR3 loop is CASSLPEGLEGYTF. The CDR3 DNA is TGCGCCAGCAGCTTGCCCGAGGGTTTGGAAGGCTACACCTTC.

The chain recombines TRBV18 with TRBJ2-3; TRBD1 might be the D (6 bases). CDR1 and CDR2 from the germline V gene are KGHSH and LQKENI. Trimming took off 3 bases at V and 2 bases at J, with 15 bases between the two ends. This CDR3 spans 16 amino acids. The CDR3 DNA sequence: TGTGCCAGCTCACCCTCTTGGATGGGGGCCACAGATACGCAGTATTTT. This sequence encodes CASSPSWMGATDTQYF.

In nucleotides, the CDR3 is TGTGCCACCAGCAGAGCCGTCGGGGGGAGGGCCTACGAGCAGTACTTC. This translates into CATSRAVGGRAYEQYF. The genes are TRBV15 and TRBJ2-7, with 7 bases lining up with TRBD2. In germline, CDR1 is LNHNV, CDR2 YYDKDF (reference sequence). The CDR3 covers 16 residues. V trimming: 1 base; J trimming: 2 bases; junction bases outside the gene matches: 8.

This chain connects TRBV5-1 to TRBJ2-5; 10 bases match TRBD2. Germline lookup yields CDR1 SGHRS and CDR2 YFSETQ. J was trimmed by 2 bases and V by 4 bases; bases with no gene match: 8. The CDR3 runs to 16 residues. The CDR3 bases are TGCGCCAGCAGCCTTACTAGCGGGATGGGACAAGAGACCCAGTACTTC. This translates into CASSLTSGMGQETQYF.

The CDR3 DNA sequence: TGCAGCGGTGCGAACCGGGACAGGGGCCCTAGGGAGTATTTT. This sequence encodes CSGANRDRGPREYF. The chain couples TRBV29-1 to TRBJ2-3; 10 nucleotides agree with TRBD1. The germline gives CDR1 SQVTM, CDR2 ANQGSEA. The V and J ends lost 7 bases and 13 bases, in that order; junction bases with no gene match: 17. There are 14 residues in the CDR3.

CDR3 coding DNA: TGTGCCAGCAGCCTGACTAGCGGGATGGATACGCAGTATTTT. It encodes CASSLTSGMDTQYF. The chain has TRBV5-4 and TRBJ2-3; TRBD2 aligns across 11 bases. The CDR3 contains 14 residues. The V gene end was trimmed by 4 bases and the J gene end by 6 bases; junction bases not matched to a gene: 4. Germline CDR1 SGHNT, CDR2 YYREEE (reference sequence).

The CDR3 DNA sequence: TGTGCCAGCAGCCGGGGGGGGACAGGGACGAACACTGAAGCTTTCTTT. Translating gives CASSRGGTGTNTEAFF. The gene calls are TRBV5-4 and TRBJ1-1; 9 bases map to TRBD1. V lost 4 bases, J lost 1 base, and 8 bases stayed unmatched. Germline V gene lookup returns CDR1 SGHNT and CDR2 YYREEE (reference sequence). The CDR3 sequence is 16 residues long.

This chain joins TRBV9 and TRBJ2-3, with 11 bases lining up with TRBD2. V was clipped by 0 bases and J by 3 bases; unmatched bases: 6. This CDR3 region has 17 residues. The germline CDR1 and CDR2 sequences are SGDLS and YYNGEE. The CDR3 bases are TGTGCCAGCAGCGTAGGAGTAGCGGGGGGGCAGACAGATACGCAGTATTTT. As protein: CASSVGVAGGQTDTQYF.

The DNA for the CDR3 is TGTGCAAGTCGCTTGAACGGGGGTGGGAGAGGCTACACCTTC. Its translation: CASRLNGGGRGYTF. J is TRBJ1-2 and V is TRBV12-2. TRBV12-2 is labeled a pseudogene. The CDR3 is 14 amino acids.

The J gene is TRBJ2-7, the V gene TRBV19; 10 bases are a match to TRBD2. The CDR3 spans 15 residues. CDR1 and CDR2 (germline): LNHDA, SQIVND (reference sequence). Unmatched junction bases numbered 7, after V lost 4 bases and J lost 4 bases. This CDR3 is CASSTGTSALYEQYF. The CDR3 bases are TGTGCCAGTAGTACCGGGACTAGCGCACTTTACGAGCAGTACTTC. The full variable domain, in which reference TRBV19 and TRBJ2-7 provide the parts outside the CDR3, is DGGITQSPKYLFRKEGQNVTLSCEQNLNHDAMYWYRQDPGQGLRLIYYSQIVNDFQKGDIAEGYSVSREKKESFPLTVTSAQKNPTAFYLCASSTGTSALYEQYFGPGTRLTVT.

The V call is TRBV19, the J call TRBJ1-1; D gene ambiguous. This CDR3 is built from 14 residues. The V and J ends lost 6 bases and 3 bases respectively, with 14 bases between them. Germline V gives CDR1 LNHDA, CDR2 SQIVND (reference sequence). The DNA of the CDR3 is TGTGCCAGTAGAGTTACCTACCGCGACACTGAAGCTTTCTTT. Protein sequence: CASRVTYRDTEAFF.

The chain uses TRBV6-6 and TRBJ1-2; a weak D match, TRBD1 (6 bases). Trimming removed 6 bases from V and 6 bases from J, with 17 bases in between. CDR3 length equals 14 residues. Germline loops: CDR1 MNHNY, CDR2 SVGAGI (reference sequence). The CDR3 bases are TGTGCCAGCAGAGATCCACCTCCAGGGGATGGCTACACCTTC. It specifies CASRDPPPGDGYTF.